This TCR beta chain was identified in a study of CD8+CD57+ T cells in acquired aplastic anemia. Trimming left V 3 bases short and J 7 bases short, with 9 bases between. The CDR3 length is 13 residues. Germline V CDR1 and CDR2: SEHNR, FQNEAQ (reference sequence). Genomic DNA acted as the template from which TCR beta VDJ combination and CDR3 sequence profiling were carried out. In TCRdb, the reads were re-called with MiXCR into one record per CDR3 protein. The sample has about 160,000 distinct CDR3 sequences, 65% to 75% seen once. A note on this clonotype: Its target is not known.

Selection for sequencing was limited to patients who had shown CD8+CD57+ cell expansion by flow cytometry. Regarding the study as a whole: Comparison of patients with controls identified nearly 30 shared CD8+ CDR3 sequences.

This chain uses TRBV7-9 with TRBJ1-4; the D is unclear. The receptor's source is a human donor with aplastic anemia. The specimen sequenced was sorted CD4+, CD8+, or CD8+CD57+ T cells (not recorded which) from PBMCs. CDR3 protein: CASSFYDGEKLFF. The CDR3 DNA follows: TGTGCCAGCAGCTTCTATGATGGTGAAAAACTGTTTTTT.